This entry is about one T cell receptor (beta chain). This record comes from a study of blood T cell repertoires in COVID-19. This CDR3 has 15 amino acids. V gave up 4 bases and J gave up 1 base; unmatched junction bases: 3. Germline V gives CDR1 SGHNT, CDR2 YYREEE (reference sequence). Under the authors' procedure: Scientists estimated how many nucleated cells there were by amplifying reference gene primers. Sequenced by immunoSEQ multiplex PCR; TCRdb stores in-frame clones only, minus some. V, J and clone size were drawn from that table, and D and trimming were deduced from the DNA. Of about 49,000 clones in the sample, 80% to 90% were seen once.

The sequenced sample was peripheral blood. This sequence joins TRBV5-4 and TRBJ2-1, with 9 nucleotides matching TRBD1. The origin of this receptor is an elderly man with acute or convalescent COVID-19. CDR3 sequence (DNA): TGTGCCAGCAGCCGCGACAGGGGGTCCTACAATGAGCAGTTCTTC. Translation gives CASSRDRGSYNEQFF. Filled out from reference TRBV5-4 and TRBJ2-1, the complete variable domain reads ETGVTQSPTHLIKTRGQQVTLRCSSQSGHNTVSWYQQALGQGPQFIFQYYREEENGRGNFPPRFSGLQFPNYSSELNVNALELDDSALYLCASSRDRGSYNEQFFGPGTRLTVL.